The 28 T cell receptor beta chains listed next were all sequenced from one sample in a study of siplizumab effects on memory and regulatory T cells. This table comes from immunoSEQ multiplex PCR, and its TCRdb copy is limited to in-frame clones, with some not included. The data contain about 120,000 clones, over 85% of them singletons. What was sequenced was non-Treg CD4+ T cells sorted from blood. The receptors stem from a human donor in good health.

The chain joins TRBV18 to TRBJ1-4; weak D call: TRBD1 (6 bases). The V end was cut by 2 bases, the J end by 0 bases, with 25 bases between. The CDR3 has 21 amino acids. The V gene's germline CDR1 is KGHSH and CDR2 LQKENI. The CDR3 here is CASSPRSQVTGTLSTNEKLFF. The CDR3 DNA follows: TGTGCCAGCTCACCAAGGAGCCAAGTTACAGGGACTCTATCAACTAATGAAAAACTGTTTTTT.

The chain couples TRBV18 to TRBJ2-3; TRBD2 matches at 11 bases. The CDR3 sequence is 16 residues long. J was trimmed by 4 bases and V by 4 bases; bases with no gene match: 7. CDR1 is KGHSH, CDR2 LQKENI, per germline. CDR3 in DNA: TGTGCCAGCTCACTTGGTACTAGCGGGGGCCCAGATACGCAGTATTTT. Translation: CASSLGTSGGPDTQYF.

The genes are TRBV5-1 and TRBJ2-3; TRBD2 matches 7 bases. This CDR3 is 16 amino acids long. V lost 0 bases, J lost 3 bases, and 7 bases stayed unmatched. The V gene's germline CDR1 is SGHRS and CDR2 YFSETQ. CDR3 amino acids: CASSLAGTGGTDTQYF. DNA for the CDR3: TGCGCCAGCAGCTTGGCCGGGACGGGGGGAACAGATACGCAGTATTTT.

This clone has only a few counts. This sequence joins TRBV18 and TRBJ1-6; D ambiguous. V gave up 3 bases and J gave up 7 bases, with 10 bases separating them. CDR3 size: 14 residues. The germline V gene has CDR1 KGHSH and CDR2 LQKENI. DNA of the CDR3: TGTGCCAGCTCACCCCGAGGCGACAATTCACCCCTCCACTTT. Residues: CASSPRGDNSPLHF.

The CDR3 nucleotides are TGTGCCAGCACGGGACAGGGGTTCTACAATGAGCAGTTCTTC. Residues: CASTGQGFYNEQFF. The chain uses TRBV2 and TRBJ2-1; 10 nucleotides line up with TRBD1. J gave up 3 bases and V 7 bases, and 3 bases lay outside the gene matches. The length of the CDR3 is 14 residues. Germline CDR1 SNHLY, CDR2 FYNNEI.

To note about this clone: No conserved phenylalanine or tryptophan ends this CDR3, so it is likely a read error. The V and J genes are TRBV25-1 and TRBJ1-4, with a tentative D call TRBD1 (6 bases). From germline, CDR1 is MGHDK and CDR2 SYGVNS. The CDR3 covers 16 residues. V shed 5 bases and J shed 0 bases, with 13 bases lying between them. The CDR3 nucleotides read TGTGCCAGCAGTAGGTGGACAGCCTCAACTAATGAAAAACTGTTTCTT. As protein: CASSRWTASTNEKLFL.

The V call is TRBV7-3, the J call TRBJ2-1; D possibly matches TRBD1 or TRBD2 (6 bases each). The V gene's germline CDR1 is SGHTA and CDR2 FQGTGA. V gave up 5 bases and J gave up 5 bases, with 10 bases separating them. The CDR3 sequence is 13 residues long. The DNA for the CDR3 is TGTGCCAGCAGCCCGGGGGCTCACAATGAGCAGTTCTTC. It yields the protein CASSPGAHNEQFF.

V and J are TRBV19 and TRBJ1-1; D is ambiguous. The CDR3 extends over 14 amino acids. The germline CDR1 and CDR2 sequences are LNHDA and SQIVND (reference sequence). Trimming left V 2 bases short and J 1 base short, with 8 bases between. CDR3 region: CASSISRTNTEAFF. In DNA form, the CDR3 reads TGTGCCAGTAGTATATCACGGACGAACACTGAAGCTTTCTTT.

The DNA of the CDR3 is TGTGCCAGTAGTATCCAAGGGGGTTATAGCAATCAGCCCCAGCATTTT. Residues: CASSIQGGYSNQPQHF. The V call is TRBV19, the J call TRBJ1-5, with a weak D call TRBD1 (6 bases). CDR1 is LNHDA, CDR2 SQIVND, per germline (reference sequence). This CDR3 comprises 16 residues. The V end was cut by 3 bases, the J end by 0 bases, with 12 bases between.

J is TRBJ2-2 and V is TRBV13, with unresolved D. Deletions cut 2 bases from V and 3 bases from J, with 10 bases between. The CDR3 totals 15 residues. Looked up from germline, CDR1 is PRHDT and CDR2 is FYEKMQ (reference sequence). The CDR3 DNA follows: TGTGCCAGCAGCTTATCCCAGAAATACACCGGGGAGCTGTTTTTT. The encoded protein is CASSLSQKYTGELFF.

The chain has TRBV7-9 and TRBJ2-2; TRBD2 might be the D (6 bases). Germline assignment: CDR1 SEHNR and CDR2 FQNEAQ (reference sequence). The CDR3 length is 14 residues. V shed 5 bases and J shed 4 bases, with 11 bases lying between them. In nucleotides, the CDR3 is TGTGCCAGCAGCCCGGCCGGGGGCACCGGGGAGCTGTTTTTT. Translation: CASSPAGGTGELFF.

This clone was observed once. The chain uses TRBV6-1 and TRBJ2-7, with TRBD2 identical over 7 bases. The junction had 0 bases not matched to a gene; V was cut back by 0 bases and J by 1 base. The CDR3 has 14 amino acids. From germline, CDR1 is MNHNS and CDR2 SASEGT. CDR3 nucleotides: TGTGCCAGCAGTGAAGCGGGGGGGTCCTACGAGCAGTACTTC. It is translated as CASSEAGGSYEQYF.

The chain recombines TRBV5-1 with TRBJ1-1, with 8 bases lining up with TRBD1. Trimming removed 0 bases from V and 5 bases from J; junction bases left unmatched: 3. From germline, CDR1 is SGHRS and CDR2 YFSETQ. The CDR3 spans 14 residues. This chain's CDR3 is CASSLAGGETEAFF. Here the CDR3 DNA reads TGCGCCAGCAGCTTGGCAGGGGGCGAGACTGAAGCTTTCTTT.

V gene TRBV28 combines with J gene TRBJ1-5; D call uncertain. Trimming cost V 1 base and J 9 bases, with 7 bases left between them. The germline V gene encodes CDR1 MDHEN and CDR2 SYDVKM. This CDR3 is built from 12 residues. This chain's CDR3 is CASSLYVGPQHF. CDR3 bases: TGTGCCAGCAGTTTATATGTGGGGCCCCAGCATTTT.

The chain links TRBV4-1 to TRBJ1-3; a weak D match, TRBD1 (6 bases). V lost 6 bases and J 2 bases, leaving 17 bases between the germline ends. Germline V gives CDR1 MGHRA, CDR2 YSYEKL. This CDR3 has 16 residues. The CDR3 loop reads CASRTIGGLPGNTIYF. CDR3 bases: TGCGCCAGCAGAACCATAGGGGGGCTCCCTGGAAACACCATATATTTT.

The V call is TRBV6-5, the J call TRBJ2-7, with TRBD1 matching over 7 bases. CDR1 and CDR2 (germline): MNHEY, SVGAGI. V lost 5 bases and J lost 5; bases outside the gene matches: 12. The CDR3 has 15 amino acids. The CDR3 reads CASSQTTGKVNEQYF. In DNA, the CDR3 is TGTGCCAGCAGTCAAACGACAGGGAAAGTTAACGAGCAGTACTTC.

The chain is built from TRBV4-1 and TRBJ1-4; unclear D gene. Germline loops: CDR1 MGHRA, CDR2 YSYEKL. The V end lost 4 bases, the J end lost 6 bases, and 3 bases lay between the germline ends. The length of the CDR3 is 11 residues. CDR3 bases: TGCGCCAGCAGCCGATATGAAAAACTGTTTTTT. Encoded protein: CASSRYEKLFF.

This rearrangement joins TRBV7-2 to TRBJ2-1, with TRBD2 identical over 7 bases. The CDR3 loop spans 17 amino acids. Unmatched junction bases numbered 14, after V lost 1 base and J lost 8 bases. Germline V gene data show CDR1 as SGHTA and CDR2 as FQGNSA. This chain's CDR3 is CASSLEPRTSSRDEQFF. In DNA, the CDR3 is TGTGCCAGCAGCTTAGAACCCCGGACTAGTAGTAGGGATGAGCAGTTCTTC.

CDR3 sequence reads: CAISGLVGTDTQYF. CDR3 coding DNA: TGTGCCATCTCGGGACTAGTCGGTACAGATACGCAGTATTTT. V gene TRBV10-3 combines with J gene TRBJ2-3, with TRBD2 identical over 8 bases. V was pared by 8 bases and J by 3 bases, with 7 bases of the junction left unmatched. The CDR3 is 14 amino acids. Germline CDR1 reads ENHRY; CDR2 reads SYGVKD.

J is TRBJ2-5 and V is TRBV5-1, with 9 bases identical to TRBD1. CDR3 length: 15 amino acids. Trimming at V came to 0 bases and at J to 5 bases, leaving 5 bases not matched to a gene. Germline V gene data show CDR1 as SGHRS and CDR2 as YFSETQ. CDR3 loop: CASSLATGGAETQYF. In nucleotides, the CDR3 is TGCGCCAGCAGCTTGGCAACAGGGGGCGCGGAGACCCAGTACTTC.

The V and J genes are TRBV27 and TRBJ1-3; maybe TRBD1 (5 bases). This CDR3 has 14 amino acids. Germline-derived CDR1 and CDR2 are MNHEY and SMNVEV (reference sequence). V lost 8 bases and J lost 4, with 15 bases in between. CDR3 coding DNA: TGTGCCAGCGGGGAGGCAGGGATAGGAAACACCATATATTTT. Protein: CASGEAGIGNTIYF.

This clone came up once. The genes are TRBV6-5 and TRBJ2-3; D assignment may be TRBD1 or TRBD2 (5 bases each). The CDR3 is 16 amino acids. The V end was cut by 0 bases, the J end by 2 bases, with 12 bases between. The germline gives CDR1 MNHEY, CDR2 SVGAGI. CDR3 coding DNA: TGTGCCAGCAGTTACTCGTACGGGGCTCCCACAGATACGCAGTATTTT. It yields the protein CASSYSYGAPTDTQYF.

The chain carries TRBV18 and TRBJ2-5, with TRBD2 as a possible D gene (6 bases). CDR3 length: 16 amino acids. Trimming removed 2 bases at V and 5 bases at J, with 18 bases between. The germline gives CDR1 KGHSH, CDR2 LQKENI. The CDR3 region is CASSPGWGGSAETQYF. Written as DNA, the CDR3 is TGTGCCAGCTCACCAGGGTGGGGAGGTTCCGCGGAGACCCAGTACTTC.

V usage is TRBV29-1 and J usage is TRBJ2-1, with 7 bases identical to TRBD1. V lost 4 bases, J lost 7 bases, and 10 bases stayed unmatched. The CDR3 is 14 amino acids. From germline, CDR1 is SQVTM and CDR2 ANQGSEA. The CDR3 region has the DNA TGCAGCGTTGTACAGGGGAATGTGGGGAATGAGCAGTTCTTC. Amino acid sequence: CSVVQGNVGNEQFF.

This chain uses TRBV2 with TRBJ2-3; 12 bases align to TRBD2. Losses at the gene ends were 4 bases for V and 6 bases for J; bases not matched to a gene: 8. The germline V gene has CDR1 SNHLY and CDR2 FYNNEI. CDR3 size: 16 residues. The DNA for the CDR3 is TGTGCCAGCAGTGGGGCACTAGCGGGGGGCAAGGATACGCAGTATTTT. Translation: CASSGALAGGKDTQYF.

In this sample, this clone turned up once. The chain combines TRBV7-2 with TRBJ2-5; TRBD2 matches 14 bases. Germline CDR1 reads SGHTA; CDR2 reads FQGNSA. The CDR3 runs 15 residues. V shed 5 bases, J shed 4 bases, and the junction held 3 bases outside the gene matches. The CDR3 here is CASSTGLAGVETQYF. CDR3 nucleotide sequence: TGTGCCAGCAGCACGGGACTAGCGGGGGTAGAGACCCAGTACTTC.

The chain is built from TRBV5-4 and TRBJ2-1; 11 positions agree with TRBD2. The CDR3 is made up of 15 amino acids. Per germline, CDR1 SGHNT and CDR2 YYREEE (reference sequence). V gave up 2 bases and J gave up 6 bases; unmatched junction bases: 4. In DNA form, the CDR3 reads TGTGCCAGCAGCTTCGATAGCGGGGGGGCCAATGAGCAGTTCTTC. Translation gives CASSFDSGGANEQFF.

V usage is TRBV11-2 and J usage is TRBJ2-3; tentative D call: TRBD1 (7 bases). Germline CDR1 is SGHAT and CDR2 is FQNNGV. The V and J ends lost 5 bases and 8 bases respectively, with 17 bases between them. CDR3 size: 14 residues. The CDR3 bases are TGTGCCAGCAGCCCGGAGGGGGCGCTGGGTACGCAGTATTTT. Translating gives CASSPEGALGTQYF.